Listed below are T cell receptor beta chains from one sample, sequenced in a study of cytomegalovirus exposure and HLA in healthy donors. Repertoires were generated with immunoSEQ multiplex PCR, while TCRdb's copy carries only in-frame clones and drops some. The sample lists around 160,000 clones; around 75% were seen once. The sample consisted of PBMCs. The origin of the receptors is a male donor in good health and CMV-seronegative. Both conserved end residues are part of each CDR3. D genes are given only for firm matches. A clone size is listed for some rows: how often the clone was seen (once, few, many), or a class if it is expanded.

D: TRBD1; size: NA; J: TRBJ2-7; V: TRBV7-2; DNA: TGTGCCAGCAGCTTTGAGGGACAGGGTGGTTACGAGCAGTACTTC; CDR3: CASSFEGQGGYEQYF
D: NA; size: NA; J: TRBJ2-1; V: TRBV6-1; DNA: TGTGCCAGCAGTGATGGGCTTGGGTGGGGGCGGTTCTTC; CDR3: CASSDGLGWGRFF
D: NA; size: NA; J: TRBJ2-2; V: TRBV25-1; DNA: TGTGCCAGCAGGGACAGTCTGAACACCGGGGAGCTGTTTTTT; CDR3: CASRDSLNTGELFF
D: NA; size: once; J: TRBJ1-4; V: TRBV28; DNA: TGTGCCAGCAGTTTAGAGCGGTCTAATGAAAAACTGTTTTTT; CDR3: CASSLERSNEKLFF
D: TRBD1; size: NA; J: TRBJ2-1; V: TRBV13; DNA: TGTGCCAGCAGCACGGGACAGGGGTGGTACAATGAGCAGTTCTTC; CDR3: CASSTGQGWYNEQFF
D: TRBD1; size: NA; J: TRBJ1-2; V: TRBV9; DNA: TGTGCCAGCAGTAACAGGGGGCATGGCTACACCTTC; CDR3: CASSNRGHGYTF
D: NA; size: NA; J: TRBJ1-1; V: TRBV6-5; DNA: TGTACCAGCAGCCCTATGAACACTGAAGCTTTCTTT; CDR3: CTSSPMNTEAFF
D: NA; size: NA; J: TRBJ1-2; V: TRBV5-1; DNA: TGCGCCAGCAGCTTTGGGGAGGGCTATGGCTACACCTTC; CDR3: CASSFGEGYGYTF
D: TRBD1; size: NA; J: TRBJ1-5; V: TRBV19; DNA: TGTGCCAGTAATCAAGGACAGGGTAGTCAGCCCCAGCATTTT; CDR3: CASNQGQGSQPQHF
D: NA; size: NA; J: TRBJ1-1; V: TRBV5-1; DNA: TGCGCCAGCAGCAGTGTGGGGGCCACTGAAGCTTTCTTT; CDR3: CASSSVGATEAFF
D: NA; size: NA; J: TRBJ2-7; V: TRBV5-1; DNA: TGCGCCAGCAGCTTGCAACAGTACGAGCAGTACTTC; CDR3: CASSLQQYEQYF
D: TRBD2; size: NA; J: TRBJ2-1; V: TRBV5-4; DNA: TGTGCCAGCAGCTTGGAACTCGCGGGAGGACAAAATGAGCAGTTCTTC; CDR3: CASSLELAGGQNEQFF
D: TRBD1; size: NA; J: TRBJ1-4; V: TRBV4-2; DNA: TGTGCCAGCAGCCAGGGGAGACAGGGTAATGAAAAACTGTTTTTT; CDR3: CASSQGRQGNEKLFF
D: NA; size: few; J: TRBJ1-5; V: TRBV6-1; DNA: TGTGCCAGCAGGGACAGTAATCAGCCCCAGCATTTT; CDR3: CASRDSNQPQHF
D: NA; size: NA; J: TRBJ2-7; V: TRBV10-3; DNA: TGTGCCATCAGTGCACAACAGTTCTACGAGCAGTACTTC; CDR3: CAISAQQFYEQYF
D: TRBD1; size: NA; J: TRBJ1-5; V: TRBV28; DNA: TGTGCCAGCAGTTTGGGACAGGGGAGGCCCCAGCATTTT; CDR3: CASSLGQGRPQHF